The 7 T cell receptor beta chains presented below share a single source sample, sequenced in a study of blood T cell repertoires in COVID-19. TCRdb's table, derived via immunoSEQ multiplex PCR, lists solely in-frame clones and lacks some. The table includes about 310,000 clones, about 90% detected once. Sequencing was performed on PBMCs or T cells enriched from blood (not recorded which). These receptors all come from a woman in her twenties or thirties who had recovered from COVID-19.

The rearrangement uses TRBV7-8 and TRBJ1-4; 7 bases line up with TRBD1. CDR3 size: 15 residues. Trimming at V came to 8 bases and at J to 3 bases, leaving 9 bases not matched to a gene. Germline values: CDR1 SGHVS, CDR2 FQNEAQ. CDR3 coding DNA: TGTGCCAGCGCTCGGGTTGGACAGGCTAATGAAAAACTGTTTTTT. This encodes CASARVGQANEKLFF.

The chain couples TRBV27 to TRBJ2-7; 7 nucleotides agree with TRBD2. V trimming: 6 bases; J trimming: 0 bases; junction bases outside the gene matches: 5. Per the germline V gene, CDR1 is MNHEY and CDR2 is SMNVEV (reference sequence). The CDR3 length is 14 residues. CDR3 DNA: TGTGCCAGCAGCCCTCGGGACTACTCCTACGAGCAGTACTTC. Translating gives CASSPRDYSYEQYF.

The chain employs TRBV28 and TRBJ1-1, with TRBD1 matching over 7 bases. The length of the CDR3 is 15 residues. Germline CDR1 MDHEN, CDR2 SYDVKM. The CDR3 loop reads CATTGTVDQGTEAFF. In DNA form, the CDR3 reads TGTGCGACGACCGGGACAGTCGATCAAGGGACTGAAGCTTTCTTT.

This chain uses TRBV30 with TRBJ2-1; a possible D gene is TRBD1 (6 bases). CDR3 length: 16 residues. Trimming removed 2 bases at V and 3 bases at J, with 17 bases between. Germline V CDR1 and CDR2: GTSNPN, SVGIG (reference sequence). The DNA of the CDR3 is TGTGCCTGGAGTATAACAGGGCCAAGTTTCTACAATGAGCAGTTCTTC. This gives the protein CAWSITGPSFYNEQFF. Supplemented by reference TRBV30 and TRBJ2-1, the full variable domain reads SQTIHQWPATLVQPVGSPLSLECTVEGTSNPNLYWYRQAAGRGLQLLFYSVGIGQISSEVPQNLSASRPQDRQFILSSKKLLLSDSGFYLCAWSITGPSFYNEQFFGPGTRLTVL.

CDR3 protein: CAWKRHESPLHF. The CDR3 region has the DNA TGTGCCTGGAAAAGACATGAATCACCCCTCCACTTT. The chain links TRBV30 to TRBJ1-6; no firm D call. Looked up from germline, CDR1 is GTSNPN and CDR2 is SVGIG (reference sequence). CDR3 length: 12 residues. V was cut by 4 bases and J by 10 bases, with 11 bases left in between. Variable domain in full (rest from reference TRBV30 and TRBJ1-6): SQTIHQWPATLVQPVGSPLSLECTVEGTSNPNLYWYRQAAGRGLQLLFYSVGIGQISSEVPQNLSASRPQDRQFILSSKKLLLSDSGFYLCAWKRHESPLHFGNGTRLTVT.

This clone was detected only once. The chain combines TRBV4-1 with TRBJ2-7; the D gene is possibly TRBD2 (6 bases). From germline, CDR1 is MGHRA and CDR2 YSYEKL. Between the trimmed V and J ends, which lost 2 bases and 7 bases, there was a span of 12 bases. There are 13 residues in the CDR3. DNA for the CDR3: TGCGCCAGCAGCCAAACGGGACTCGGAGAGCAGTACTTC. Amino acids: CASSQTGLGEQYF.

The rearrangement joins TRBV7-2 to TRBJ2-1, with 11 bases fitting TRBD2. CDR3 length: 15 residues. CDR1 and CDR2 (germline): SGHTA, FQGNSA. V was clipped by 5 bases and J by 2 bases; unmatched bases: 2. This CDR3 reads CASSPGLAAYNEQFF. CDR3 DNA: TGTGCCAGCAGCCCGGGACTAGCGGCCTACAATGAGCAGTTCTTC.